The 19 T cell receptor beta chains listed next were all sequenced from one sample in a study of PD-1 blockade in classical Hodgkin lymphoma. Some clones are missing from TCRdb's copy, which holds only in-frame ones; the method was immunoSEQ multiplex PCR. The data hold some 60,000 clones, with approximately 92% observed a single time. Every patient had relapsed following autologous stem cell transplantation, and cohorts differed in brentuximab vedotin exposure. The material sequenced was peripheral blood mononuclear cells (PBMCs), taken at baseline. Receptor source: a human donor with classical Hodgkin lymphoma.

The V call is TRBV6-5, the J call TRBJ2-3; maybe TRBD2 (5 bases). The CDR3 is made up of 15 amino acids. The germline CDR1 and CDR2 sequences are MNHEY and SVGAGI. V was pared by 4 bases and J by 1 base, with 12 bases between. This CDR3 is CASSFLRTGTDTQYF. CDR3 sequence (DNA): TGTGCCAGCAGTTTCCTCCGGACTGGCACAGATACGCAGTATTTT.

V and J are TRBV7-8 and TRBJ2-7, with 8 bases aligning to TRBD1. CDR3 length equals 15 residues. Germline CDR1 reads SGHVS; CDR2 reads FQNEAQ. Trimming at V came to 5 bases and at J to 7 bases, leaving 13 bases not matched to a gene. CDR3 sequence reads: CASSASGTGLLEQYF. CDR3 sequence (DNA): TGTGCCAGCAGCGCATCCGGGACAGGCCTCTTGGAGCAGTACTTC.

V is TRBV6-5 and J is TRBJ1-5, with 7 bases lining up with TRBD1. Trimming at V came to 0 bases and at J to 13 bases, leaving 12 bases not matched to a gene. Germline loops: CDR1 MNHEY, CDR2 SVGAGI. The length of the CDR3 is 15 residues. CDR3 DNA: TGTGCCAGCAGTTACTCGGGGACAGATTTGGCTGAACAGCATTTT. Translation: CASSYSGTDLAEQHF.

The DNA for the CDR3 is TGTGCCAGCAGTTTGGAGGGGATTGAGCAGTTCTTC. Translating gives CASSLEGIEQFF. J is TRBJ2-1 and V is TRBV27; tentative D call: TRBD2 (6 bases). The CDR3 totals 12 residues. Trimming removed 3 bases from V and 9 bases from J, with 9 bases in between. Germline V gives CDR1 MNHEY, CDR2 SMNVEV (reference sequence).

This chain connects TRBV19 to TRBJ2-7; 8 positions match TRBD1. The CDR3 sequence is 14 residues long. The V and J ends lost 1 base and 1 base, in that order; junction bases with no gene match: 0. The V gene's germline CDR1 is LNHDA and CDR2 SQIVND (reference sequence). In DNA form, the CDR3 reads TGTGCCAGTAGTATAGGGGACAGGTCCTACGAGCAGTACTTC. Residues: CASSIGDRSYEQYF.

On this clone itself: At one boundary the junction diverges from the germline segment, which might be a read error. The V call is TRBV5-1, the J call TRBJ2-1; weak D call: TRBD1 (6 bases). This CDR3 comprises 16 residues. Germline CDR1 SGHRS, CDR2 YFSETQ. DNA for the CDR3: TGTGCCAGCAGCTTGTGGTTGGGGACACCCGACGGTGAGCAGTTCTTC. Translating gives CASSLWLGTPDGEQFF.

The chain couples TRBV27 to TRBJ1-1; 9 positions match TRBD1. The CDR3 length is 14 residues. Germline V lookup: CDR1 MNHEY, CDR2 SMNVEV (reference sequence). The junction had 8 bases not matched to a gene; V was cut back by 6 bases and J by 6 bases. The CDR3 loop is CASRPLQGASEAFF. Here the CDR3 DNA reads TGTGCCAGCAGACCCCTACAGGGGGCTTCTGAAGCTTTCTTT.

The chain links TRBV11-2 to TRBJ2-7; D remains ambiguous. The CDR3 length is 13 residues. V dropped 5 bases and J dropped 3 bases, with 11 bases sitting between them. Germline CDR1 reads SGHAT; CDR2 reads FQNNGV. The CDR3 sequence: CASSTDPHYEQYF. In DNA form, the CDR3 reads TGTGCCAGCAGCACCGACCCGCACTACGAGCAGTACTTC.

The V and J genes are TRBV11-3 and TRBJ1-6; D ambiguous. V dropped 1 base and J dropped 0 bases, with 4 bases sitting between them. CDR1 and CDR2 from the germline V gene are SGHNT and YENEEA. This CDR3 is built from 15 residues. The CDR3 coding sequence is TGTGCCAGCAGCTTAGGGACCTCCTATAATTCACCCCTCCACTTT. This sequence encodes CASSLGTSYNSPLHF.

The chain combines TRBV25-1 with TRBJ1-6; D unclear. The CDR3 length is 13 residues. V was pared by 7 bases and J by 0 bases, with 4 bases between. The germline CDR1 and CDR2 sequences are MGHDK and SYGVNS. The CDR3 sequence is CASTSSYNSPLHF. The CDR3 DNA reads as TGTGCCAGCACGTCCTCCTATAATTCACCCCTCCACTTT.

The J gene is TRBJ2-1, the V gene TRBV7-6, with TRBD2 matching 10 bases. From germline, CDR1 is SGHVS and CDR2 FNYEAQ. This CDR3 spans 15 amino acids. V lost 2 bases, J lost 9 bases, and 7 bases stayed unmatched. CDR3 sequence reads: CASSLRPSGGGEQFF. The CDR3 DNA sequence: TGTGCCAGCAGCTTACGGCCTAGCGGGGGTGGTGAGCAGTTCTTC.

This sequence joins TRBV18 and TRBJ2-5, with D possibly TRBD1 on 6 matching bases. From germline, CDR1 is KGHSH and CDR2 LQKENI. This CDR3 contains 15 residues. Trimming left V 2 bases short and J 5 bases short, with 15 bases between. CDR3 sequence (DNA): TGTGCCAGCTCACCAGTGGGGGCAAAAGGGGAGACCCAGTACTTC. Its protein is CASSPVGAKGETQYF.

This chain uses TRBV15 with TRBJ2-2, with 7 positions matching TRBD2. V lost 5 bases to trimming and J lost 1 base; unmatched junction nucleotides: 1. Looked up from germline, CDR1 is LNHNV and CDR2 is YYDKDF (reference sequence). The CDR3 has 14 amino acids. The CDR3 DNA is TGTGCCACCAGCTGGGGGGGGAACACCGGGGAGCTGTTTTTT. It codes for CATSWGGNTGELFF. Full variable domain (outside the CDR3, taken from reference TRBV15 and TRBJ2-2): DAMVIQNPRYQVTQFGKPVTLSCSQTLNHNVMYWYQQKSSQAPKLLFHYYDKDFNNEADTPDNFQSRRPNTSFCFLDIRSPGLGDTAMYLCATSWGGNTGELFFGEGSRLTVL.

The chain recombines TRBV5-1 with TRBJ1-6; D gene ambiguous. V lost 1 base and J lost 0, with 11 bases in between. The CDR3 consists of 17 residues. Germline V gene data show CDR1 as SGHRS and CDR2 as YFSETQ. The CDR3 DNA reads TGCGCCAGCAGCTTGCTGGGAGCCAGCTCCTATAATTCACCCCTCCACTTT. Residues: CASSLLGASSYNSPLHF.

The CDR3 region is CACRDRHGYTF. The CDR3 DNA follows: TGTGCCTGCCGGGACAGACATGGCTACACCTTC. This chain links TRBV30 with TRBJ1-2, with 7 bases aligning to TRBD1. The CDR3 contains 11 residues. The V gene's germline CDR1 is GTSNPN and CDR2 SVGIG (reference sequence). J was trimmed by 6 bases and V by 6 bases; bases with no gene match: 4.

V and J are TRBV28 and TRBJ1-2; TRBD1 matches 7 bases. This CDR3 spans 12 amino acids. Germline V gene lookup returns CDR1 MDHEN and CDR2 SYDVKM. With 6 bases clipped from V and 2 bases from J, the junction kept 0 bases outside the gene matches. The CDR3 region has the DNA TGTGCCAGCAGGACAGGGAACTATGGCTACACCTTC. As protein: CASRTGNYGYTF.

This clone was counted only a few times. The rearrangement joins TRBV2 to TRBJ1-2; unclear D gene. The CDR3 is made up of 10 amino acids. Germline CDR1 and CDR2: SNHLY and FYNNEI. The V end was cut by 10 bases, the J end by 5 bases, with 8 bases between. Written as DNA, the CDR3 is TGTGCCAACCACGGGTATGGCTACACCTTC. It yields the protein CANHGYGYTF.

V and J are TRBV5-1 and TRBJ1-5; TRBD1 is a possible D gene (5 bases). CDR3 length: 15 amino acids. Germline V gene lookup returns CDR1 SGHRS and CDR2 YFSETQ. V dropped 4 bases and J dropped 4 bases, with 15 bases sitting between them. CDR3 sequence reads: CASSPFGGENQPQHF. CDR3 nucleotides: TGCGCCAGCAGCCCCTTTGGGGGGGAGAATCAGCCCCAGCATTTT.

The chain is built from TRBV4-2 and TRBJ2-2; D gene unclear. Trimming pared 4 bases from V and 9 bases from J, leaving 9 bases between. The germline gives CDR1 LGHNA, CDR2 YNFKEQ. There are 12 residues in the CDR3. This CDR3 reads CASSPMTRELFF. DNA for the CDR3: TGTGCCAGCAGCCCAATGACCCGGGAGCTGTTTTTT.